The T cell receptor (beta chain) described here comes from a study of spatial heterogeneity in lung cancer. Study-wide background: The 70 or so donors had untreated early-stage non-small cell lung cancer. At a median of approximately 23 months after resection, follow-up PBMC samples were sequenced when available. General study findings and limits: More often at tumor resection than at routine follow-up, ubiquitous expanded tumor TCRs were detected in the blood.

This CDR3 has 12 residues. V shed 2 bases, J shed 13 bases, and the junction held 6 bases outside the gene matches. Per germline, CDR1 MNHEY and CDR2 SVGEGT. This clonotype was seen many times. Its target is unknown. TCRdb redid the calling of the 5' RACE reads with MiXCR, one entry per CDR3 protein. The sample shows about 70,000 distinct CDR3 sequences, less than 9.5% of them seen only once. Regarding time point: blood at routine non-recurrence follow-up after resection. Sequencing was performed on PBMCs, taken at follow-up. V usage is TRBV6-2 or TRBV6-3 and J usage is TRBJ2-7, with TRBD2 identical over 9 bases. The source is a female donor with early-stage non-small cell lung cancer. CDR3 DNA sequence: TGTGCCAGCAGTTACGGGTTAGCGGGAGTATACTTC. It yields the protein CASSYGLAGVYF.